These T cell receptor beta chains were read from a single sample in a study of blood T cell repertoires in COVID-19. Method: immunoSEQ multiplex PCR; TCRdb's copy keeps in-frame clones and lacks some. The table has fewer than 250,000 clones, approximately 81% seen once. Sequencing was done on a sample of peripheral blood. These receptors were obtained from a woman over 75 with COVID-19, enrolled during active disease. CDR3s include the opening cysteine and the closing phenylalanine or tryptophan. The D gene is left open where the match is weak. Only part of the rows carry a size: once, few, many, or a class if the clone is expanded.

J: TRBJ2-2
size: -
length: 16
V: TRBV5-1
D: TRBD1
CDR3: CASSLPRTGGTGELFF
DNA: TGCGCCAGCAGCTTACCCAGGACAGGGGGGACCGGGGAGCTGTTTTTT

J: TRBJ1-2
size: -
length: 14
V: TRBV9
D: -
CDR3: CASSAQQGGFSYTF
DNA: TGTGCCAGCAGCGCCCAACAGGGTGGGTTTTCCTACACCTTC

J: TRBJ1-6
size: -
length: 14
V: TRBV2
D: -
CDR3: CASRLQGVISPLHF
DNA: TGTGCCAGCAGGTTACAGGGAGTGATTTCACCCCTCCACTTT

J: TRBJ2-1
size: -
length: 14
V: TRBV6-5
D: -
CDR3: CASSYSRGYNEQFF
DNA: TGTGCCAGCAGTTACTCGAGAGGTTACAATGAGCAGTTCTTC

J: TRBJ1-1
size: few
length: 13
V: TRBV19
D: -
CDR3: CASSIQGNTEAFF
DNA: TGTGCCAGTAGTATCCAGGGTAACACTGAAGCTTTCTTT

J: TRBJ1-3
size: -
length: 14
V: TRBV6-6
D: -
CDR3: CASSRRASGNTIYF
DNA: TGTGCCAGCAGTCGGAGGGCCTCTGGAAACACCATATATTTT

J: TRBJ2-2
size: -
length: 16
V: TRBV7-8
D: -
CDR3: CASSLDAGVNTGELFF
DNA: TGTGCCAGCAGCTTAGATGCAGGGGTAAACACCGGGGAGCTGTTTTTT

J: TRBJ2-3
size: -
length: 15
V: TRBV5-4
D: TRBD1
CDR3: CASSQGQGRADTQYF
DNA: TGTGCCAGCAGCCAGGGACAGGGTAGGGCAGATACGCAGTATTTT

J: TRBJ2-1
size: -
length: 15
V: TRBV20-1
D: -
CDR3: CSASASGLSYNEQFF
DNA: TGCAGTGCTAGTGCCAGCGGGCTCTCCTACAATGAGCAGTTCTTC

J: TRBJ1-1
size: -
length: 14
V: TRBV5-1
D: -
CDR3: CASSTGIGDTEAFF
DNA: TGCGCCAGCAGTACGGGGATTGGGGACACTGAAGCTTTCTTT

J: TRBJ2-7
size: -
length: 15
V: TRBV6-5
D: -
CDR3: CASSYAASFTYEQYF
DNA: TGTGCCAGCAGTTACGCGGCTAGCTTCACCTACGAGCAGTACTTC